What follows is one T cell receptor (beta chain) and its context. This record comes from a study of untreated major depressive disorder. TCRdb keeps only in-frame clones here, not all; method: immunoSEQ multiplex PCR. This table has 20,000 to 25,000 clones, under 90% appearing once. V shed 5 bases and J 4 bases; nucleotides not matched to a gene: 6. CDR1 and CDR2 from the germline V gene are MDHEN and SYDVKM. The CDR3 is 15 amino acids. The receptor was derived from a woman aged 40 to 55 in good health. The specimen was CD4+ T cells from PBMCs. J is TRBJ1-4 and V is TRBV28; 8 bases are a match to TRBD1. This chain's CDR3 is CASSPPDRVNEKLFF. CDR3 nucleotide sequence: TGTGCCAGCAGTCCCCCGGACAGGGTTAATGAAAAACTGTTTTTT.